These 23 T cell receptor beta chains were all obtained from the same sample, sequenced in a study of cytomegalovirus exposure and HLA in healthy donors. In the PCR, 60 Vbeta and 13 Jbeta primers were used. Measured with immunoSEQ multiplex PCR; TCRdb has only the in-frame clones, and not every one. This sample has 95,000 to 150,000 clones, with 75% found just once. Sequenced sample: PBMCs. The origin of the receptors is a woman aged 40 to 55 in good health and CMV-seropositive.

The chain combines TRBV6-1 with TRBJ2-3; 10 bases fit TRBD2. Trimming cost V 4 bases and J 4 bases; bases outside gene matches: 5. Germline V gives CDR1 MNHNS, CDR2 SASEGT. This CDR3 is 15 amino acids long. The CDR3 coding sequence is TGTGCCAGCAGTGTATCCAGCGGGAGGGCAGATACGCAGTATTTT. It is translated as CASSVSSGRADTQYF.

The gene calls are TRBV19 and TRBJ1-1; unclear D gene. Trimming cost V 4 bases and J 4 bases, with 10 bases left between them. There are 13 residues in the CDR3. Germline V gives CDR1 LNHDA, CDR2 SQIVND (reference sequence). The CDR3 sequence: CASSKAVTTEAFF. Written as DNA, the CDR3 is TGTGCCAGTAGTAAGGCGGTCACCACTGAAGCTTTCTTT.

The chain employs TRBV6-6 and TRBJ2-1, with a possible D match to TRBD2 (6 bases). Germline CDR1 and CDR2: MNHNY and SVGAGI (reference sequence). The CDR3 runs 12 residues. Between the trimmed V and J ends, which lost 6 bases and 7 bases, there was a span of 10 bases. This chain's CDR3 is CASSPAGNEQFF. CDR3 DNA: TGTGCCAGCAGCCCCGCGGGGAATGAGCAGTTCTTC.

The chain joins TRBV18 to TRBJ2-6; tentative D call: TRBD1 (6 bases). Trimming took off 4 bases at V and 1 base at J, with 17 bases between the two ends. CDR1 is KGHSH and CDR2 is LQKENI in the germline V gene. The CDR3 is made up of 18 amino acids. The CDR3 DNA reads TGTGCCAGCTCACAACTAATCCTAACAGGGTCTGGGGCCAACGTCCTGACTTTC. It codes for CASSQLILTGSGANVLTF. Combining the CDR3 with reference TRBV18 and TRBJ2-6 gives the whole variable domain NAGVMQNPRHLVRRRGQEARLRCSPMKGHSHVYWYRQLPEEGLKFMVYLQKENIIDESGMPKERFSAEFPKEGPSILRIQQVVRGDSAAYFCASSQLILTGSGANVLTFGAGSRLTVL.

This chain links TRBV10-3 with TRBJ2-2; 8 nucleotides agree with TRBD1. The CDR3 loop spans 17 amino acids. The germline CDR1 and CDR2 sequences are ENHRY and SYGVKD. The ends lost 3 bases at V and 7 bases at J; junction bases unmatched: 13. CDR3 bases: TGTGCCATCAGTGATAGTTTTCGGCAGGGGGCAATCGGGGAGCTGTTTTTT. This codes for CAISDSFRQGAIGELFF.

This clone appeared once. This chain uses TRBV5-8 with TRBJ1-1, with 8 positions matching TRBD1. The CDR3 is 13 amino acids. Trimming removed 4 bases from V and 5 bases from J; junction bases left unmatched: 4. CDR1 SGHTS and CDR2 YDEGEE come from the germline V gene. The CDR3 DNA follows: TGTGCCAGCAGCCTGGACAGGGATACTGAAGCTTTCTTT. Translated, it gives CASSLDRDTEAFF.

This chain uses TRBV9 with TRBJ2-3; TRBD2 matches 11 bases. The J segment lost 2 bases and the V segment lost 6 bases, leaving 8 bases of the junction unmatched. CDR3 length equals 16 residues. The germline gives CDR1 SGDLS, CDR2 YYNGEE. The CDR3 region is CASTVTSGGLTDTQYF. Here the CDR3 DNA reads TGTGCCAGCACTGTCACTAGCGGGGGACTCACAGATACGCAGTATTTT. Full variable domain (remainder filled in from reference TRBV9 and TRBJ2-3): DSGVTQTPKHLITATGQRVTLRCSPRSGDLSVYWYQQSLDQGLQFLIQYYNGEERAKGNILERFSAQQFPDLHSELNLSSLELGDSALYFCASTVTSGGLTDTQYFGPGTRLTVL.

This chain uses TRBV27 with TRBJ1-5; no definite D call. CDR3 length: 14 amino acids. V was pared by 9 bases and J by 4 bases, with 16 bases between. Per germline, CDR1 MNHEY and CDR2 SMNVEV (reference sequence). CDR3 loop: CASMRRVGNQPQHF. CDR3 bases: TGTGCCAGTATGCGGAGGGTCGGTAATCAGCCCCAGCATTTT.

The V and J genes are TRBV28 and TRBJ2-5, with no clear D. Germline CDR1 is MDHEN and CDR2 is SYDVKM. The CDR3 spans 13 residues. The V and J ends lost 6 bases and 1 base respectively, with 9 bases between them. CDR3 in DNA: TGTGCCAGCAGCCATCCAGTCCAAGAGACCCAGTACTTC. Encoded protein: CASSHPVQETQYF.

The V and J genes are TRBV30 and TRBJ1-2, with D unclear. Looked up from germline, CDR1 is GTSNPN and CDR2 is SVGIG (reference sequence). V lost 0 bases and J lost 7, with 12 bases in between. The CDR3 loop spans 13 amino acids. CDR3 nucleotides: TGTGCCTGGAGTGTAAATGGGCTCAGTGGCTACACCTTC. This codes for CAWSVNGLSGYTF.

The genes are TRBV25-1 and TRBJ2-3; the D gene is possibly TRBD2 (6 bases). Trimming removed 0 bases at V and 6 bases at J, with 22 bases between. The CDR3 runs to 18 residues. CDR1 and CDR2 (germline): MGHDK, SYGVNS. CDR3 bases: TGTGCCAGCAGTGAATATAGGCGGGACCCGAGAAGCTACGATACGCAGTATTTT. Translation gives CASSEYRRDPRSYDTQYF.

The genes are TRBV6-5 and TRBJ1-1; 9 bases are shared with TRBD1. Germline CDR1 is MNHEY and CDR2 is SVGAGI. This CDR3 contains 15 residues. The V segment lost 7 bases and the J segment 8 bases; nucleotides outside the gene matches: 14. CDR3 in amino acids: CASTEQGAFLDEAFF. DNA for the CDR3: TGTGCCAGCACCGAACAGGGGGCCTTCCTTGACGAAGCTTTCTTT.

This clone appeared a few times. The chain couples TRBV19 to TRBJ1-4, with 9 bases lining up with TRBD1. With 6 bases clipped from V and 6 bases from J, the junction kept 5 bases outside the gene matches. Per germline, CDR1 LNHDA and CDR2 SQIVND (reference sequence). The CDR3 loop spans 14 amino acids. The CDR3 region has the DNA TGTGCCAGTAGCTTGACAGGGGGTGATGAAAAACTGTTTTTT. Protein: CASSLTGGDEKLFF.

The genes are TRBV28 and TRBJ2-7, with 9 nucleotides matching TRBD2. V shed 2 bases, J shed 3 bases, and the junction held 8 bases outside the gene matches. The length of the CDR3 is 16 residues. Germline V gene data show CDR1 as MDHEN and CDR2 as SYDVKM. The chain's CDR3 is CASSLVSSGNFYEQYF. CDR3 nucleotides: TGTGCCAGCAGTTTAGTTTCTAGCGGGAATTTCTACGAGCAGTACTTC.

The chain joins TRBV5-4 to TRBJ2-7; D may be TRBD2 (7 bases). Germline values: CDR1 SGHNT, CDR2 YYREEE (reference sequence). V was pared by 3 bases and J by 1 base, with 14 bases between. There are 15 residues in the CDR3. In DNA, the CDR3 is TGTGCCAGCAGCTGGAGTCGGGGGGCGTCCTACGAGCAGTACTTC. Its protein product is CASSWSRGASYEQYF. Variable domain in full (rest from reference TRBV5-4 and TRBJ2-7): ETGVTQSPTHLIKTRGQQVTLRCSSQSGHNTVSWYQQALGQGPQFIFQYYREEENGRGNFPPRFSGLQFPNYSSELNVNALELDDSALYLCASSWSRGASYEQYFGPGTRLTVT.

This clone is judged medium-sized. The J gene is TRBJ1-6, the V gene TRBV6-1; D possibly corresponds to TRBD1 (5 bases). V was clipped by 3 bases and J by 5 bases, with 5 bases between them. Germline-derived CDR1 and CDR2 are MNHNS and SASEGT. The CDR3 length is 13 residues. CDR3 amino acids: CASSDRDNSPLHF. The CDR3 coding sequence is TGTGCCAGCAGTGACAGGGATAATTCACCCCTCCACTTT.

V is TRBV19 and J is TRBJ1-3, with 9 bases aligning to TRBD1. With V trimmed by 4 bases and J by 0 bases, 1 base remained unmatched. This CDR3 comprises 15 residues. Germline V gives CDR1 LNHDA, CDR2 SQIVND (reference sequence). The CDR3 is CASSTTGGSGNTIYF. DNA of the CDR3: TGTGCCAGTAGTACGACAGGGGGCTCTGGAAACACCATATATTTT.

Comments on this clone: A junction end diverges from the germline sequence, so it may reflect a read error. The rearrangement links TRBV7-7 to TRBJ2-5; possible D gene TRBD1, 6 bases. Per the germline V gene, CDR1 is SSHAT and CDR2 is FNYEAQ (reference sequence). The CDR3 loop spans 14 amino acids. The CDR3 DNA reads as TGTGCTAGCAGCGTACAGGGCCTTCAAGAGACCCAGTACTTC. Its translation: CASSVQGLQETQYF.

V is TRBV2 and J is TRBJ1-2; 7 bases fit TRBD1. The CDR3 sequence is 14 residues long. Unmatched junction bases numbered 9, after V lost 7 bases and J lost 4 bases. Germline-derived CDR1 and CDR2 are SNHLY and FYNNEI. The CDR3 DNA is TGTGCCAGCATGACAGGGATACGGAGCTATGGCTACACCTTC. This encodes CASMTGIRSYGYTF. Based on the CDR3 plus reference TRBV2 and TRBJ1-2, the full variable domain is EPEVTQTPSHQVTQMGQEVILRCVPISNHLYFYWYRQILGQKVEFLVSFYNNEISEKSEIFDDQFSVERPDGSNFTLKIRSTKLEDSAMYFCASMTGIRSYGYTFGSGTRLTVV.

The CDR3 is CASSLEGQGTEAFF. CDR3 DNA: TGTGCCAGCAGCTTGGAGGGACAGGGGACTGAAGCTTTCTTT. The chain has TRBV5-6 and TRBJ1-1; TRBD1 matches at 10 bases. V dropped 0 bases and J dropped 5; count of bases not matched to a gene: 1. CDR3 length equals 14 residues. Germline V gene lookup returns CDR1 SGHDT and CDR2 YYEEEE. Full variable domain (rest looked up from reference TRBV5-6 and TRBJ1-1): DAGVTQSPTHLIKTRGQQVTLRCSPKSGHDTVSWYQQALGQGPQFIFQYYEEEERQRGNFPDRFSGHQFPNYSSELNVNALLLGDSALYLCASSLEGQGTEAFFGQGTRLTVV.

The chain combines TRBV5-1 with TRBJ1-4; possibly TRBD1 for D (6 bases). The CDR3 is made up of 17 amino acids. Germline V CDR1 and CDR2: SGHRS, YFSETQ. Trimming removed 6 bases at V and 8 bases at J, with 26 bases between. As DNA, the CDR3 is TGCGCCAGCACCCCATCGGGGGGGGCCTCAATAAGGGAAAAACTGTTTTTT. Translating it yields CASTPSGGASIREKLFF.

The chain couples TRBV25-1 to TRBJ1-3; D uncertain. Germline-derived CDR1 and CDR2 are MGHDK and SYGVNS. Trimming removed 8 bases from V and 1 base from J, with 6 bases in between. The CDR3 sequence is 12 residues long. The CDR3 spells CASGQSGNTIYF. CDR3 in DNA: TGTGCCAGCGGGCAATCTGGAAACACCATATATTTT.

This clone has just one count. The chain employs TRBV5-1 and TRBJ1-1; D remains unclear. CDR1 and CDR2 (germline): SGHRS, YFSETQ. The CDR3 length is 14 residues. Trimming cost V 0 bases and J 5 bases, with 11 bases left between them. In DNA, the CDR3 is TGCGCCAGCAGCTTGGTTTTCGGAGATACTGAAGCTTTCTTT. Its protein is CASSLVFGDTEAFF.